Presented here are 15 T cell receptor beta chains from one specimen sequenced in a study of CD8 T cells in ankylosing spondylitis. One entry per CDR3 protein, called by TCRdb with MiXCR from the 5' RACE reads. This sample yields approximately 240,000 distinct CDR3 sequences, of which roughly 10% are seen a single time; about 3% belongs to the top ten. Sequencing was carried out using blood, either unsorted or a sorted T cell fraction (not recorded which). The receptors stem from a male donor with ankylosing spondylitis or in good health (not recorded which).

This clonotype was seen a handful of times. This chain links TRBV10-3 with TRBJ1-3, with D possibly being TRBD1 (5 bases). The germline V gene has CDR1 ENHRY and CDR2 SYGVKD. Deletions cut 6 bases from V and 2 bases from J, with 11 bases between. CDR3 length: 14 amino acids. As DNA, the CDR3 is TGTGCCATCAGCTTGGGGGAAACTGGAAACACCATATATTTT. Its protein product is CAISLGETGNTIYF.

This clonotype has only a few counts. The rearrangement links TRBV20-1 to TRBJ1-1, with D perhaps TRBD1 (5 bases). The CDR3 extends over 16 amino acids. V was trimmed by 0 bases and J by 3 bases, leaving 17 bases between them. From germline, CDR1 is DFQATT and CDR2 SNEGSKA (reference sequence). For the CDR3, the DNA is TGCAGTGCTAGAGAGAACCCCGCAGGGAGATACACTGAAGCTTTCTTT. Residues: CSARENPAGRYTEAFF.

In its sample, this clonotype was seen a few times. This rearrangement joins TRBV5-1 to TRBJ1-2; D may be TRBD1 (5 bases). V lost 4 bases to trimming and J lost 5 bases, with 12 bases between them. Germline V CDR1 and CDR2: SGHRS, YFSETQ. The CDR3 extends over 13 amino acids. CDR3 in DNA: TGCGCCAGCAGCGACAGACCGGGTTATGGCTACACCTTC. Amino acids: CASSDRPGYGYTF.

This clonotype was observed at least ten times. The chain has TRBV20-1 and TRBJ2-5; maybe TRBD1 (6 bases). CDR3 length: 13 amino acids. The germline V gene encodes CDR1 DFQATT and CDR2 SNEGSKA (reference sequence). V was cut by 1 base and J by 3 bases, with 9 bases left in between. The CDR3 region has the DNA TGCAGTGCTAGAGGGGACAAAGAAGAGACCCAGTACTTC. This gives the protein CSARGDKEETQYF.

The J gene is TRBJ1-4, the V gene TRBV7-9, with D unresolved. The ends were cut back, 5 bases at V and 8 bases at J, with 6 bases in the middle. The CDR3 runs 11 residues. The germline V gene encodes CDR1 SEHNR and CDR2 FQNEAQ (reference sequence). For the CDR3, the DNA is TGTGCCAGCAGCGACTTGGAAAAACTGTTTTTT. Translating it yields CASSDLEKLFF.

This clonotype was counted a few times. A much larger clone differs by one base, so this may be a read error. The chain employs TRBV12-3 or TRBV12-4 and TRBJ2-3, with D tentatively TRBD2 (6 bases). Trimming cost V 7 bases and J 8 bases, with 19 bases left between them. The CDR3 has 14 residues. The CDR3 reads CASNVGGEAGTQYF. The CDR3 region has the DNA TGTGCCAGCAACGTAGGCGGGGAGGCCGGTACGCAGTATTTT.

A note on this clonotype: A much larger clone differs from this one at a single base, so this may be a read error. This chain uses TRBV11-2 with TRBJ2-3, with 7 bases aligning to TRBD2. CDR1 is SGHAT, CDR2 FQNNGV, per germline. After removal of 1 base from V and 6 bases from J, the junction contained 16 bases not matched to a gene. CDR3 length: 18 residues. The CDR3 is CASSLGIEEGGPRDTQYF. The DNA for the CDR3 is TGTGCCAGCAGCTTAGGAATCGAAGAGGGAGGGCCGAGGGATACGCAGTATTTT.

In its sample, this clonotype was seen many times. This sequence joins TRBV16 and TRBJ1-5, with 11 bases identical to TRBD1. The CDR3 has 17 residues. With V trimmed by 0 bases and J by 0 bases, 1 base remained unmatched. Germline V gives CDR1 KGHSY, CDR2 FQNENV. The CDR3 DNA is TGTGCCAGCAGCCAATCGGGGACAGGGGGTAGCAATCAGCCCCAGCATTTT. It translates to CASSQSGTGGSNQPQHF.

This clonotype was observed many times. This chain joins TRBV25-1 and TRBJ1-2; D gene unclear. Germline loops: CDR1 MGHDK, CDR2 SYGVNS. The CDR3 extends over 11 amino acids. V was trimmed by 4 bases and J by 9 bases, leaving 9 bases between them. CDR3 DNA sequence: TGTGCCAGCAGTGTGGCCGAGAGCTACACCTTC. Amino acids: CASSVAESYTF.

This clonotype occurred many times. The rearrangement links TRBV5-1 to TRBJ2-5, with 11 bases identical to TRBD2. The junction had 3 bases not matched to a gene; V was cut back by 3 bases and J by 2 bases. The CDR3 covers 15 residues. Germline values: CDR1 SGHRS, CDR2 YFSETQ. CDR3 DNA: TGCGCCAGCAGCTCGGGACTAGCGGAGCAAGAGACCCAGTACTTC. Translated, it gives CASSSGLAEQETQYF.

The table lists this clonotype with a few counts. The chain is built from TRBV4-1 and TRBJ1-4, with D maybe TRBD1 (5 bases). CDR1 is MGHRA, CDR2 YSYEKL, per germline. V was pared by 0 bases and J by 6 bases, with 14 bases between. The CDR3 is 16 residues long. DNA of the CDR3: TGCGCCAGCAGCCAAGACGGGACGGAAGTAGATGAAAAACTGTTTTTT. It codes for CASSQDGTEVDEKLFF.

This clonotype was found a few times. The rearrangement links TRBV11-2 to TRBJ2-5; the D call may be TRBD1 or TRBD2 (6 bases each). Per germline, CDR1 SGHAT and CDR2 FQNNGV. Trimming removed 1 base from V and 5 bases from J, with 23 bases in between. This CDR3 comprises 18 residues. As DNA, the CDR3 is TGTGCCAGCAGCTTAGTGAGGGGGGCGAAGGTATCTCCGGAGACCCAGTACTTC. It codes for CASSLVRGAKVSPETQYF.

There are many counts of this clonotype. The chain carries TRBV7-2 and TRBJ2-7; D call uncertain. The V end was cut by 0 bases, the J end by 3 bases, with 9 bases between. Germline assignment: CDR1 SGHTA and CDR2 FQGNSA. This CDR3 comprises 14 residues. CDR3 in DNA: TGTGCCAGCAGCTTAGCGGGTCACAACTACGAGCAGTACTTC. It is translated as CASSLAGHNYEQYF.

In regard to this clonotype: One base away lies a much larger clone, so this may be a sequencing read error. The chain carries TRBV28 and TRBJ2-3; D might be TRBD1 (5 bases). Germline CDR1 MDHEN, CDR2 SYDVKM. This CDR3 has 12 amino acids. CDR3 sequence: CASGLGADTQYF. The CDR3 bases are TGTGCCAGCGGTTTAGGGGCAGATACGCAGTATTTT.

The table lists this clonotype with many counts. The chain uses TRBV5-5 and TRBJ1-5; possibly TRBD1 for D (5 bases). V lost 0 bases and J lost 8, with 9 bases in between. CDR3 length equals 13 residues. Germline CDR1 reads SGHKS; CDR2 reads YYEKEE (reference sequence). This CDR3 is CASSLAPREPQHF. The CDR3 bases are TGTGCCAGCAGCTTGGCCCCCAGGGAGCCCCAGCATTTT.